This entry concerns a single T cell receptor beta chain. The target antigen is unknown. Everyone who donated was a Caucasian adult who lived in Nashville, Tennessee. From CD4+ cells came CD45RA+ naive and CD45RA-negative memory subsets. J gave up 2 bases and V 4 bases, and 11 bases lay outside the gene matches. From germline, CDR1 is SGHNT and CDR2 YYREEE (reference sequence). The CDR3 covers 16 residues. TCRdb's copy holds only in-frame clones and misses some; the assay was immunoSEQ multiplex PCR. The sample includes about 730,000 clones, roughly two thirds of them seen just once. This record belongs to a study of shared clonotypes between healthy human individuals. Notes on the study in general: Specimens sampled were limited to blood, with tissue repertoires likely differing.

This sequence was found in a young woman in good health. Sequences were obtained from memory CD4+ T cells sorted from blood. Subset indicated: CD45RA-negative fraction. The genes are TRBV5-4 and TRBJ2-7, with 8 bases matching TRBD1. CDR3 protein: CASSTLPGTGAYEQYF. CDR3 coding DNA: TGTGCCAGCAGCACATTACCCGGGACAGGCGCCTACGAGCAGTACTTC. The complete variable domain, with remaining parts taken from reference TRBV5-4 and TRBJ2-7, reads ETGVTQSPTHLIKTRGQQVTLRCSSQSGHNTVSWYQQALGQGPQFIFQYYREEENGRGNFPPRFSGLQFPNYSSELNVNALELDDSALYLCASSTLPGTGAYEQYFGPGTRLTVT.